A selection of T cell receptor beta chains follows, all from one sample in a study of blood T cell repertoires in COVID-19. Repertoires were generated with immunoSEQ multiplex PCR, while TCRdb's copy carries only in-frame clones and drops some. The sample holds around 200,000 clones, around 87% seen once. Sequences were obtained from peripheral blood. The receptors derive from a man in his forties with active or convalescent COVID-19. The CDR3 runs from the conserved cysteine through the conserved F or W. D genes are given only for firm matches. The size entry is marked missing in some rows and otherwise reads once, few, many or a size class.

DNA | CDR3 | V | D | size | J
TGTGCCAGCACCCCATCCCGGACACTTAATTCACCCCTCCACTTT | CASTPSRTLNSPLHF | TRBV2 | - | - | TRBJ1-6
TGTGCCAGCAGATACCGAACTAGCGTTGAGCAGTTCTTC | CASRYRTSVEQFF | TRBV27 | TRBD2 | - | TRBJ2-1
TGTGCCAGCAGTTTACCCGGGTTTAATTCACCCCTCCACTTT | CASSLPGFNSPLHF | TRBV27 | - | - | TRBJ1-6
TGTGCCAGCAATTCCTCGGGACAGAGCAATCAGCCCCAGCATTTT | CASNSSGQSNQPQHF | TRBV21-1 | - | - | TRBJ1-5
TGTGCCAGCAGCCCTCAGGGGGCTATTTATGACACTGAAGCTTTCTTT | CASSPQGAIYDTEAFF | TRBV5-4 | TRBD1 | - | TRBJ1-1
TGTGCCAGTAGTTTTGCCGGGACAGGGGGTCAGCCCCAGCATTTT | CASSFAGTGGQPQHF | TRBV19 | TRBD1 | few | TRBJ1-5
TGCGCCAGCAGCCAAAGTTCTAGCGGGCCCTACGAGCAGTACTTC | CASSQSSSGPYEQYF | TRBV4-1 | TRBD2 | - | TRBJ2-7
TGCGCCAGCAGCTTGGAGCCCTGGCAGGGATTCAGGACTAATGAAAAACTGTTTTTT | CASSLEPWQGFRTNEKLFF | TRBV5-1 | - | - | TRBJ1-4
TGTGCCAGCAGCCCCAGGGACAGGACCGAAGCTTTCTTT | CASSPRDRTEAFF | TRBV5-4 | TRBD1 | - | TRBJ1-1
TGTGCCAGCAGTGACGATCCACCTACTCGGGGCTACACCTTC | CASSDDPPTRGYTF | TRBV6-4 | - | - | TRBJ1-2
TGTGCCAGCTCACTCGGGGGTCTGACCTTGAACACTGAAGCTTTCTTT | CASSLGGLTLNTEAFF | TRBV18 | - | - | TRBJ1-1
TGTGCCAGCAGCGTACAGGGCGGCGAGCAGTACTTC | CASSVQGGEQYF | TRBV9 | - | - | TRBJ2-7
TGTGCCAGTAGGACACTGAATCAGCCCCAGCATTTT | CASRTLNQPQHF | TRBV19 | - | - | TRBJ1-5
TGCGCCAGCAGCCAAGACCGGGTAGGAGGGCTGTTTTTT | CASSQDRVGGLFF | TRBV4-3 | - | once | TRBJ1-4
TGTGCCAGCAGTGTGGTCGGGGGGGGCCGGGATGAGCAGTTCTTC | CASSVVGGGRDEQFF | TRBV7-2 | TRBD2 | - | TRBJ2-1
TGCGCCCGCAGCCGAGTCGGGATAGCCAAAAACATTCAGTACTTC | CARSRVGIAKNIQYF | TRBV10-1 | - | - | TRBJ2-4
TGTGCCAGCAGCTTGGCGGGGACAGACTACAATGAGCAGTTCTTC | CASSLAGTDYNEQFF | TRBV5-4 | TRBD1 | - | TRBJ2-1
TGTGCCAGCAGCTCTCTGACAGGGGGCCCAGCTGAAGCTTTCTTT | CASSSLTGGPAEAFF | TRBV28 | TRBD1 | few | TRBJ1-1
TGTGCCAGTAGTAGAGGACAGATTAATTCACCCCTCCACTTT | CASSRGQINSPLHF | TRBV19 | - | - | TRBJ1-6
TGTGCCAGCAGTTTAGACAGTAATCAGCCCCAGCATTTT | CASSLDSNQPQHF | TRBV12-3/TRBV12-4 | - | - | TRBJ1-5
TGCGCCAGCAGCCAGGGAATCGGGCAGGGCTACGAGCAGTACTTC | CASSQGIGQGYEQYF | TRBV4-3 | - | - | TRBJ2-7
TGTGCCAGCAGCTTATCTGGGACAGAGTTAGAGACCCAGTACTTC | CASSLSGTELETQYF | TRBV11-1 | TRBD1 | once | TRBJ2-5
TGCGCCAGCAGCTTGGGGGGTGGGACAGCGGCCAATGGGCAGTTCTTC | CASSLGGGTAANGQFF | TRBV5-1 | TRBD1 | - | TRBJ2-1
TGTGCCAGCACCCTAGCGGGGGGGAGGACTGAAGCTTTCTTT | CASTLAGGRTEAFF | TRBV28 | - | - | TRBJ1-1
TGCGCCAGCAGTGACCGGGGGGCGGCCGGGGAGCTGTTTTTT | CASSDRGAAGELFF | TRBV10-1 | - | - | TRBJ2-2
TGTGCCAGCAGCATGGGCGTGGGTGAGCAGTTCTTC | CASSMGVGEQFF | TRBV2 | - | - | TRBJ2-1
TGTGCCAGCACCCCCGGGGCCTACAATGAGCAGTTCTTC | CASTPGAYNEQFF | TRBV7-9 | - | - | TRBJ2-1
TGTGCCAGCAGCGTGCTCGGGACTAGCGGAGATACGCAGTATTTT | CASSVLGTSGDTQYF | TRBV4-2 | TRBD2 | - | TRBJ2-3
TGTGCCAGCAGTTACCCACTAGCGGGGGGCCGTAGCGGGGAGCTGTTTTTT | CASSYPLAGGRSGELFF | TRBV6-2/TRBV6-3 | TRBD2 | - | TRBJ2-2
TGTGCCAGCTCACCATCCGAACAGGGTCGGGGCTACACCTTC | CASSPSEQGRGYTF | TRBV18 | - | - | TRBJ1-2
TGTGCCAGCAGCTACAAGGTGGGGGGAACTGAAGCTTTCTTT | CASSYKVGGTEAFF | TRBV7-2 | - | - | TRBJ1-1
TGTGCCAGCAGTCGGACAGGGGGAGTTGGGGCCAACGTCCTGACTTTC | CASSRTGGVGANVLTF | TRBV13 | TRBD1 | once | TRBJ2-6
TGTGCCACCAGTGACTCCACAGAGGAAAAACTGTTTTTT | CATSDSTEEKLFF | TRBV24-1 | - | - | TRBJ1-4
TGCAGCGTGGGGCACAGGGTGGCAGATACGCAGTATTTT | CSVGHRVADTQYF | TRBV29-1 | - | - | TRBJ2-3
TGTGCCATCAGTGGAGGACAGGGAGCTAACTATGGCTACACCTTC | CAISGGQGANYGYTF | TRBV10-3 | TRBD1 | - | TRBJ1-2
TGTGCCAGCAGCTTAGGGACAGCAGGAAATGAAAAACTGTTTTTT | CASSLGTAGNEKLFF | TRBV5-6 | TRBD1 | few | TRBJ1-4
TGTGCCAGCTCACCAGCGGGGCTGGGGAATGAGCAGTTCTTC | CASSPAGLGNEQFF | TRBV18 | - | - | TRBJ2-1
TGTGCCAGCAGTTACTCGGCTCAGGGTAGTTCACCCCTCCACTTT | CASSYSAQGSSPLHF | TRBV6-5 | - | - | TRBJ1-6
TGTGCCAGCAGTACAGAGAACACTGAAGCTTTCTTT | CASSTENTEAFF | TRBV6-5 | - | - | TRBJ1-1
TGTGCCAGCAGTGCCCTAAGGGGACAGGTTAATTCACCCCTCCACTTT | CASSALRGQVNSPLHF | TRBV25-1 | TRBD1 | - | TRBJ1-6
TGTGCCAGCAAGGGCGGGGGGCCAGATACGCAGTATTTT | CASKGGGPDTQYF | TRBV2 | TRBD2 | - | TRBJ2-3
TGTGCCAGCAGTGTCCGGGAGAATCAGCCCCAGCATTTT | CASSVRENQPQHF | TRBV12-3/TRBV12-4 | - | once | TRBJ1-5
TGTGCCAGCAGTCCCCGACAGTCCGGTGGAGAGCAGTACTTC | CASSPRQSGGEQYF | TRBV6-5 | - | - | TRBJ2-7
TGTGCCAGCAGCGACCCAGCTCTCCCGGGGGGGTGGAATACGCAGTATTTT | CASSDPALPGGWNTQYF | TRBV5-4 | TRBD2 | - | TRBJ2-3
TGTGCCAGCAGCCGGAGTTACGAGCAGTACTTC | CASSRSYEQYF | TRBV2 | - | - | TRBJ2-7
TGTGCCAGCAGTGCGGGACAGTACACAGATACGCAGTATTTT | CASSAGQYTDTQYF | TRBV2 | TRBD1 | - | TRBJ2-3
TGTGCCAGCAGCCCGACAGGGGGCGAAGCTCAGCCCCAGCATTTT | CASSPTGGEAQPQHF | TRBV2 | TRBD1 | - | TRBJ1-5
TGTGCCAGCAGCTTAGCCGGACTAGTTGAGTCGTACGAGCAGTACTTC | CASSLAGLVESYEQYF | TRBV11-2 | TRBD2 | - | TRBJ2-7
TGTGCCAGCAGTCCGCTAGGGGGCGGCTACACCTTC | CASSPLGGGYTF | TRBV28 | TRBD1 | - | TRBJ1-2
TGTGCCAGTAGTATAGACGGGGGACTAGCGGGGGTCCAAGAGACCCAGTACTTC | CASSIDGGLAGVQETQYF | TRBV19 | TRBD2 | - | TRBJ2-5
TGTGCCAGCAGCCGGGACTACAACAATGAGCAGTTCTTC | CASSRDYNNEQFF | TRBV9 | TRBD2 | - | TRBJ2-1
TGCGCCAGCAGCTTTAAGACAGGTAGCACCGGGGAGCTGTTTTTT | CASSFKTGSTGELFF | TRBV5-1 | - | - | TRBJ2-2
TGTGCCAGCAGCGCCCAGCAGGGGCACTATGGCTACACCTTC | CASSAQQGHYGYTF | TRBV6-2/TRBV6-3 | - | - | TRBJ1-2
TGTGCCAGCAGCCCTACACTAGCGGGGGACTACGAGCAGTACTTC | CASSPTLAGDYEQYF | TRBV11-2 | TRBD2 | - | TRBJ2-7
TGTGCCAGCCATCTGACAGGGGCTAGCAATCAGCCCCAGCATTTT | CASHLTGASNQPQHF | TRBV2 | TRBD1 | - | TRBJ1-5
TGCGCCAGCAGTGGTAGCGTGAACACACCCCTCCACTTT | CASSGSVNTPLHF | TRBV10-2 | - | - | TRBJ1-6
TGCGCCAGCAGTGAGTCGGGGGGTGGAGATACAGATACGCAGTATTTT | CASSESGGGDTDTQYF | TRBV10-1 | - | once | TRBJ2-3
TGCGCCAGCAGCGCCGGGACATCGTACCAAGAGACCCAGTACTTC | CASSAGTSYQETQYF | TRBV5-1 | - | - | TRBJ2-5
TGTGCCAGCTCACCCGTAGACATCGGATATGGCTACACCTTC | CASSPVDIGYGYTF | TRBV18 | - | - | TRBJ1-2
TGTGCCAGCAGCCAAGGCTCCGGGGATAGCACTGAAGCTTTCTTT | CASSQGSGDSTEAFF | TRBV4-2 | - | - | TRBJ1-1